This TCR beta chain was captured by sequencing in a study of blood T cell repertoires in COVID-19 (dated by TCRdb to the early 2020s). Background on the whole study: The collaborator samples originated in the United States, Italy and Spain and spanned the acute and convalescent phases of COVID-19. The material from the prospective study consisted of cDNA or gDNA derived from T cells, B-cell-depleted T cells, or PBMCs. Deeply sampled blood TCRbeta repertoires from subjects exposed to, actively infected with, or recovered from COVID-19 were included in the dataset. The repertoires were made available in a free public database intended to serve as a resource for research on the immune response to SARS-CoV-2. The samples were drawn from the first 160 participants of the ongoing ImmuneRACE study and from some 1,300 subjects provided by 6 global collaborators. A de-identified subject ID, COVID-19 status, age in years and sex were almost always included in the sample metadata. Where available, HLA class I and class II types were obtained from metadata supplied by the sample provider rather than from assay-based typing.

Taken from the germline V gene (reference sequence), the CDR1 and CDR2 loops are LNHDA and SQIVND. Ends trimmed: V by 5 bases, J by 0 bases; bases unmatched to a gene: 7. The CDR3 spans 16 residues, from the cysteine through the phenylalanine. Only CDR3 DNA is held: 48 bases, read in frame from base 1. TCRbeta CDR3 regions were amplified from genomic DNA by means of the immunoSEQ Assay, a bias-controlled multiplex PCR. Under the source paper's analysis protocol: Nucleated cell counts per sample were estimated from amplification of reference gene primers within the assay. To quantify the absolute abundance of each unique TCRbeta CDR3 rearrangement, sequence reads were collapsed and filtered. Productive Simpson clonality was computed per sample as the square root of Simpson's diversity index over productive rearrangements. Here the immuneACCESS table is served through TCRdb, limited to in-frame sequences with V and J called. Missing clones are a known gap in these copies; in checked studies unresolved V genes cover under half, and the rest lacks a known reason. The V and J calls and clone size are taken from that table; D and trimming were inferred from the DNA. This sample holds just over 75,000 clones; 84% were observed only once. Of the sample, 3% to 4.5% falls within the top ten clones.

Here is what the overall study found, with its caveats: The amount of clinical and demographic metadata varied by source and participant and was provided uncurated.

Points on this clone: Its antigen remains unidentified. One base away there is no much larger clone; base qualities are not given.

Collaborating institutions collected whole blood in K2EDTA tubes following their own protocols. For TCRbeta analysis, collaborators shipped samples in one of three forms: frozen whole blood, isolated PBMCs, or DNA extracted from either of those sample types. The sample taken for sequencing was peripheral blood. This receptor chain uses TRBV19 and TRBJ2-1; 7 bases in the junction line up with TRBD2. This sequence was found in a man between 45 and 60 years old with acute or convalescent COVID-19. The nucleotides are TGTGCCAGTAGTTTTACGAGCGGGATCTCCTACAATGAGCAGTTCTTC. This translates into CASSFTSGISYNEQFF.